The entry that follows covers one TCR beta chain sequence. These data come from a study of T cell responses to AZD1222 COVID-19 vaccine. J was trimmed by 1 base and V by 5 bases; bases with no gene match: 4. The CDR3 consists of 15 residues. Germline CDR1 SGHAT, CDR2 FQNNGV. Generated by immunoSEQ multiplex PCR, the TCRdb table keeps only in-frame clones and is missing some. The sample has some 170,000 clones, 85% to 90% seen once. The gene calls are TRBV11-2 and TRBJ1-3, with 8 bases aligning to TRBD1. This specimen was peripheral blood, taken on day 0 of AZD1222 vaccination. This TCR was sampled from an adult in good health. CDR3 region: CASSPQGASGNTIYF. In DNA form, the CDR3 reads TGTGCCAGCAGCCCGCAGGGGGCTTCTGGAAACACCATATATTTT.